One and the same sample provided the 2 T cell receptor beta chains below, sequenced in a study of post-analysis software for immune sequencing data. No antigen has been assigned to these receptors. The study's findings and limits: Relative to controls, patients had five TRBV segments at higher frequency, with TRBV5-6, TRBV5-1 and TRBV20-1 among these.

Prepared TCR beta cDNA libraries contained unique molecular identifiers. TCRdb passed the PCR reads through MiXCR, listing each CDR3 protein once. The table records 500,000 to 600,000 distinct CDR3 sequences, about 44% of them present only once. Sequenced: blood. The origin of the receptors is a girl aged 10 to 17 with multiple sclerosis.

The rearrangement joins TRBV3-1 to TRBJ2-1; TRBD2 aligns across 7 bases. The DNA end favors TRBJ2-7, so the J call may be wrong. Germline-derived CDR1 and CDR2 are LGHDT and YNNKEL (reference sequence). The CDR3 is 14 residues long. CDR3 nucleotides: TGTGCCAGCAGCCAAGGTAGCGGGCCCTACGAGCAGTACTTC. Its protein product is CASSQGSGPYEQYF.

The chain couples TRBV10-3 to TRBJ1-2; D is perhaps TRBD1 (5 bases). V shed 6 bases and J shed 2 bases, with 10 bases lying between them. Germline CDR1 and CDR2: ENHRY and SYGVKD. The CDR3 runs 13 residues. The CDR3 nucleotides read TGTGCCATCAGCCGGGGCACCAACTATGGCTACACCTTC. This translates into CAISRGTNYGYTF.